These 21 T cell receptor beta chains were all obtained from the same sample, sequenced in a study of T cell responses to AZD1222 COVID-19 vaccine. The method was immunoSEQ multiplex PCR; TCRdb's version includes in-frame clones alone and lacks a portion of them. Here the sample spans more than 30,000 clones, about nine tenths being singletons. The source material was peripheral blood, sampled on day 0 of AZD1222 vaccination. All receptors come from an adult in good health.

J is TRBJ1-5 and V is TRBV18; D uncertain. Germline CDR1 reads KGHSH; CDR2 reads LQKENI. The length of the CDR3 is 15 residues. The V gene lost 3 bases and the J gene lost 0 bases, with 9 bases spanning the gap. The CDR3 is CASSPLRGSNQPQHF. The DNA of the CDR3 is TGTGCCAGCTCACCTCTCCGGGGTAGCAATCAGCCCCAGCATTTT.

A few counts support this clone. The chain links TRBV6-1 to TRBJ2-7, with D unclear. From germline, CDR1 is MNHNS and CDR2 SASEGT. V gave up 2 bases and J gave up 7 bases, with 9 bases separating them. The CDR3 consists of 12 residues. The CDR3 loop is CASSEIMGEQYF. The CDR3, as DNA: TGTGCCAGCAGTGAAATAATGGGAGAGCAGTACTTC.

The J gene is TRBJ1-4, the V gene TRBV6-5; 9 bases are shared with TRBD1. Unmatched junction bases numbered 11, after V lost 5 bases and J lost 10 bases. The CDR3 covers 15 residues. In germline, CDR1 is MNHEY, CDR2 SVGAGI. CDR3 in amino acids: CASSQSQGARGKLFF. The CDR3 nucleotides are TGTGCCAGCAGTCAATCACAGGGGGCGCGGGGAAAACTGTTTTTT.

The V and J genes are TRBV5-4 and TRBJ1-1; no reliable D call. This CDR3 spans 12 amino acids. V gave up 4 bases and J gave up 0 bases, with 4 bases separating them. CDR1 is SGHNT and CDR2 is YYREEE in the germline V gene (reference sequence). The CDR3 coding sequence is TGTGCCAGCAGCCTCTTGAACACTGAAGCTTTCTTT. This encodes CASSLLNTEAFF.

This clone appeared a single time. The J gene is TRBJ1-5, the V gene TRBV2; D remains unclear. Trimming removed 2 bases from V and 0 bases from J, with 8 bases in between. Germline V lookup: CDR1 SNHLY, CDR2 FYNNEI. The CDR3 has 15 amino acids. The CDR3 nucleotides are TGTGCCAGCAGTGAACAGACACTTAGCAATCAGCCCCAGCATTTT. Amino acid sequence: CASSEQTLSNQPQHF.

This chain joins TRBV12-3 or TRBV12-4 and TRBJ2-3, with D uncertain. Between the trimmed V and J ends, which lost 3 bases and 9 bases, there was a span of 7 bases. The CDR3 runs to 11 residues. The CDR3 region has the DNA TGTGCCAGCAGTTTTAAGGTAACGCAGTATTTT. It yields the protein CASSFKVTQYF.

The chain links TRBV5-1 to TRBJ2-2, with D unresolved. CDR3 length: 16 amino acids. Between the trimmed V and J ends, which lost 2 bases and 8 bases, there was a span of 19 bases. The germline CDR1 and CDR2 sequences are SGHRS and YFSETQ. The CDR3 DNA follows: TGCGCCAGCAGCTTTCAAGAAGGTAGGGCGTCGGGGGAGCTGTTTTTT. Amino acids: CASSFQEGRASGELFF.

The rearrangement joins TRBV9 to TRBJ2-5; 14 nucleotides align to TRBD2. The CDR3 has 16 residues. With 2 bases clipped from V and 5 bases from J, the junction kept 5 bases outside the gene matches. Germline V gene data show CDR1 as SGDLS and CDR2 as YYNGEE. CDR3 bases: TGTGCCAGCAGCGTGGGACTAGCGGGGGCCGAGGAGACCCAGTACTTC. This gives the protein CASSVGLAGAEETQYF. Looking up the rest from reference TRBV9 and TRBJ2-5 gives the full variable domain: DSGVTQTPKHLITATGQRVTLRCSPRSGDLSVYWYQQSLDQGLQFLIQYYNGEERAKGNILERFSAQQFPDLHSELNLSSLELGDSALYFCASSVGLAGAEETQYFGPGTRLLVL.

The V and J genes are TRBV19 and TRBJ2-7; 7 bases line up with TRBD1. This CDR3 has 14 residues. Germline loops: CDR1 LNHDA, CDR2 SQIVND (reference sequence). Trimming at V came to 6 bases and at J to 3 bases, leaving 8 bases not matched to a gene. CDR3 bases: TGTGCCAGTAGCGCCTCCGGGACAGACTACGAGCAGTACTTC. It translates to CASSASGTDYEQYF.

The CDR3 loop is CASSYLGQIDREQFF. The CDR3 DNA is TGTGCCAGCAGTTACTTGGGACAGATCGACCGCGAGCAGTTCTTC. The J gene is TRBJ2-1, the V gene TRBV6-5, with 7 bases fitting TRBD1. After removal of 1 base from V and 10 bases from J, the junction contained 10 bases not matched to a gene. The CDR3 length is 15 residues. Germline-derived CDR1 and CDR2 are MNHEY and SVGAGI.

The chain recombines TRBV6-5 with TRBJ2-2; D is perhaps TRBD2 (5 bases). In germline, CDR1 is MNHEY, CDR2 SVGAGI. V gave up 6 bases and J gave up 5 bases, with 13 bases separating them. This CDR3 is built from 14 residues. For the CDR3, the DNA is TGTGCCAGCAGCGGACTCCCAAGGACCGGGGAGCTGTTTTTT. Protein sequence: CASSGLPRTGELFF.

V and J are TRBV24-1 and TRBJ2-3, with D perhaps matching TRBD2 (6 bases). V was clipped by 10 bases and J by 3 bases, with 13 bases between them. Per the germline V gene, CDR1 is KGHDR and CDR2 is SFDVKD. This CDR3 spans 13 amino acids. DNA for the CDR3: TGTGCCACTTCTGGCGGGAAAACAGATACGCAGTATTTT. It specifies CATSGGKTDTQYF.

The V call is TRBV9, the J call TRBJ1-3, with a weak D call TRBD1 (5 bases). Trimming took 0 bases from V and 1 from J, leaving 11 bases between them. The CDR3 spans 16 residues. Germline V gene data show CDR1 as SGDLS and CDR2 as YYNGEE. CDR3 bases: TGTGCCAGCAGCGTAGTCGACAGAGCATCTGGAAACACCATATATTTT. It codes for CASSVVDRASGNTIYF.

The CDR3 sequence is CASSDTRTSTDTQYF. The CDR3 DNA reads as TGTGCCAGCAGTGACACCAGAACTAGCACAGATACGCAGTATTTT. The gene calls are TRBV2 and TRBJ2-3; D uncertain. Per the germline V gene, CDR1 is SNHLY and CDR2 is FYNNEI. This CDR3 region has 15 residues. The V and J ends lost 3 bases and 0 bases respectively, with 10 bases between them.

DNA of the CDR3: TGTGCCAGCAGTTATCCGGACAGCTACTATGGCTACACCTTC. Residues: CASSYPDSYYGYTF. The rearrangement uses TRBV6-2 or TRBV6-3 and TRBJ1-2; maybe TRBD1 (6 bases). Germline CDR1 reads MNHEY; CDR2 reads SVGEGT. Trimming removed 3 bases from V and 3 bases from J, with 11 bases in between. CDR3 length: 14 residues.

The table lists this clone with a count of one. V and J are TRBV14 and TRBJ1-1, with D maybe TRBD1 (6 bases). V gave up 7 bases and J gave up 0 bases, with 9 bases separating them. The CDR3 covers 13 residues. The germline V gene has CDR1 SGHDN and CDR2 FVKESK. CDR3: CASMGQMNTEAFF. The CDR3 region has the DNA TGTGCCAGCATGGGACAAATGAACACTGAAGCTTTCTTT.

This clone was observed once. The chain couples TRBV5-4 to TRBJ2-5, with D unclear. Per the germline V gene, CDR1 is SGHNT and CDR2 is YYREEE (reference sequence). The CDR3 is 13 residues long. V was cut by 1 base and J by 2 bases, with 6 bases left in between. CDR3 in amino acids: CASSLNSQETQYF. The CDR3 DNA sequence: TGTGCCAGCAGCTTGAACTCTCAAGAGACCCAGTACTTC.

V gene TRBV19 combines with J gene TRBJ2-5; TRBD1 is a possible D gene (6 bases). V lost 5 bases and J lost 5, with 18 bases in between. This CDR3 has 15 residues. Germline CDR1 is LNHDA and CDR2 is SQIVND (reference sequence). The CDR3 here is CASSVGTLEVETQYF. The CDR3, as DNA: TGTGCCAGTAGTGTGGGGACATTGGAAGTGGAGACCCAGTACTTC.

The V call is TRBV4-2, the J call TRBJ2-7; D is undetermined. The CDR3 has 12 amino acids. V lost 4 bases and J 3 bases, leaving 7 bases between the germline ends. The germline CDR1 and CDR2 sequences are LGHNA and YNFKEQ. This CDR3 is CASSPDSYEQYF. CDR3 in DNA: TGTGCCAGCAGCCCAGATAGCTACGAGCAGTACTTC.

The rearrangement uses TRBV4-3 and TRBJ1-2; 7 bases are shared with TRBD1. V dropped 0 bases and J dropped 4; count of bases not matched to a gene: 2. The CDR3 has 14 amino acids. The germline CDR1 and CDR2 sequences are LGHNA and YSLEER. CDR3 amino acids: CASSQDGTVYGYTF. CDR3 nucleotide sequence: TGCGCCAGCAGCCAAGATGGGACAGTCTATGGCTACACCTTC.

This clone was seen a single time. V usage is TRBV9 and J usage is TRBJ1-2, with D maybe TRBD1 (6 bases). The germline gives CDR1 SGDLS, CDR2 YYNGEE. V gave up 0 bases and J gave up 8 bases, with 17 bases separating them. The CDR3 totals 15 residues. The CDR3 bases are TGTGCCAGCAGCGTAGAGACAGGTATGGATCGAGGCTACACCTTC. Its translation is CASSVETGMDRGYTF.